A single sample gave rise to the 22 T cell receptor beta chains below, sequenced in a study of blood T cell repertoires in COVID-19. Profiling relied on immunoSEQ multiplex PCR, and the TCRdb table lists in-frame clones only, not all of them. The data show some 320,000 clones, with 85% seen just once and 1.9% held by the top ten. The source material was PBMCs or T cells enriched from blood (not recorded which). Receptor source: a woman younger than 45 who had been exposed to COVID-19.

This chain links TRBV6-1 with TRBJ2-7; TRBD2 agrees at 8 bases. Trimming took 3 bases from V and 3 from J; bases not matched to a gene: 10. This CDR3 is 16 amino acids long. From germline, CDR1 is MNHNS and CDR2 SASEGT. The CDR3 here is CASSDPPGRARYEQYF. In DNA, the CDR3 is TGTGCCAGCAGTGATCCCCCCGGGAGGGCCCGCTACGAGCAGTACTTC.

This clone has just one count. The chain couples TRBV7-3 to TRBJ2-7, with D maybe TRBD1 (6 bases). This CDR3 has 13 residues. Trimming removed 0 bases at V and 5 bases at J, with 8 bases between. Germline V gene sequence: CDR1 SGHTA, CDR2 FQGTGA. The CDR3 DNA reads as TGTGCCAGCAGCTTAACAGGGGGAAACGAGCAGTACTTC. This gives the protein CASSLTGGNEQYF.

The chain links TRBV30 to TRBJ1-6, with a weak D call TRBD1 (6 bases). Germline values: CDR1 GTSNPN, CDR2 SVGIG (reference sequence). The germline V and J ends were trimmed by 0 bases and 8 bases, with 11 bases remaining between them. This CDR3 has 14 residues. The DNA of the CDR3 is TGTGCCTGGAGTGTTACAGGGCAGGATTCACCCCTCCACTTT. Translated, it gives CAWSVTGQDSPLHF.

The chain combines TRBV15 with TRBJ1-2; 7 positions agree with TRBD1. The CDR3 has 17 amino acids. The V gene end was trimmed by 0 bases and the J gene end by 1 base; junction bases not matched to a gene: 8. Germline V gene sequence: CDR1 LNHNV, CDR2 YYDKDF (reference sequence). The CDR3 loop reads CATSRDLGTELNYGYTF. CDR3 nucleotides: TGTGCCACCAGCAGAGATCTTGGGACAGAGCTTAACTATGGCTACACCTTC.

V gene TRBV6-2 or TRBV6-3 combines with J gene TRBJ2-1; 8 positions match TRBD2. This CDR3 region has 15 residues. The germline CDR1 and CDR2 sequences are MNHEY and SVGEGT. The junction had 5 bases not matched to a gene; V was cut back by 2 bases and J by 5 bases. CDR3 DNA: TGTGCCAGCAGTTACGGCGGGGGGCGGCACAATGAGCAGTTCTTC. Residues: CASSYGGGRHNEQFF.

This clone was counted only a few times. This rearrangement joins TRBV10-3 to TRBJ1-3; D is perhaps TRBD1 (6 bases). Germline-derived CDR1 and CDR2 are ENHRY and SYGVKD. The ends were cut back, 6 bases at V and 0 bases at J, with 6 bases in the middle. This CDR3 spans 13 amino acids. The CDR3 reads CAIRDSSGNTIYF. CDR3 sequence (DNA): TGTGCCATCAGGGACAGCTCTGGAAACACCATATATTTT.

The genes are TRBV5-1 and TRBJ1-4; tentatively, D is TRBD1 (6 bases). The V gene's germline CDR1 is SGHRS and CDR2 YFSETQ. V was trimmed by 0 bases and J by 13 bases, leaving 13 bases between them. CDR3 length equals 13 residues. CDR3 sequence (DNA): TGCGCCAGCAGCTTGGGACAGGAAGAGGGACTGTTTTTT. Amino acid sequence: CASSLGQEEGLFF.

V is TRBV10-3 and J is TRBJ1-5; D is ambiguous. The CDR3 covers 13 residues. Per germline, CDR1 ENHRY and CDR2 SYGVKD. V lost 7 bases and J lost 7, with 14 bases in between. CDR3 sequence: CAINREEGQPQHF. The CDR3 nucleotides read TGTGCCATCAATCGGGAGGAAGGGCAGCCCCAGCATTTT.

J is TRBJ1-6 and V is TRBV10-1; D is perhaps TRBD1 (6 bases). Per germline, CDR1 WNHNN and CDR2 SYGVQD (reference sequence). CDR3 length equals 15 residues. The ends were cut back, 6 bases at V and 14 bases at J, with 23 bases in the middle. As DNA, the CDR3 is TGCGCCAGCAGGTGGGGGGGCGCTCCTTCGGAATCCCTCCACTTT. Translating gives CASRWGGAPSESLHF.

The chain carries TRBV28 and TRBJ1-5; 10 bases are shared with TRBD1. This CDR3 comprises 15 residues. The junction had 3 bases not matched to a gene; V was cut back by 6 bases and J by 1 base. Germline CDR1 is MDHEN and CDR2 is SYDVKM. In DNA, the CDR3 is TGTGCCAGCAGAGGGGACAGGGGAAGCAATCAGCCCCAGCATTTT. It yields the protein CASRGDRGSNQPQHF.

The gene calls are TRBV19 and TRBJ2-1, with 11 bases aligning to TRBD1. Losses at the gene ends were 3 bases for V and 6 bases for J; bases not matched to a gene: 1. The CDR3 is 14 residues long. The germline CDR1 and CDR2 sequences are LNHDA and SQIVND (reference sequence). The CDR3 coding sequence is TGTGCCAGTAGTATTGGGACAGGGGGCAATGAGCAGTTCTTC. Amino acid sequence: CASSIGTGGNEQFF.

This clone was seen a single time. The V gene is TRBV2, the J gene TRBJ2-5; D unresolved. This CDR3 is 11 amino acids long. Germline assignment: CDR1 SNHLY and CDR2 FYNNEI. Trimming took off 7 bases at V and 4 bases at J, with 7 bases between the two ends. Here the CDR3 DNA reads TGTGCCAGCAAAACACGAGAGACCCAGTACTTC. Amino acids: CASKTRETQYF.

The chain links TRBV2 to TRBJ1-1; D perhaps matches TRBD1 (5 bases). The CDR3 extends over 15 amino acids. Trimming removed 7 bases from V and 5 bases from J, with 20 bases in between. CDR1 SNHLY and CDR2 FYNNEI come from the germline V gene. CDR3: CASMGGSGLGTEAFF. The CDR3 bases are TGTGCCAGCATGGGGGGGTCAGGACTGGGGACTGAAGCTTTCTTT.

The chain joins TRBV7-9 to TRBJ2-2, with 9 bases that match TRBD1. The CDR3 is 16 residues long. Germline assignment: CDR1 SEHNR and CDR2 FQNEAQ (reference sequence). V was clipped by 5 bases and J by 6 bases; unmatched bases: 10. The CDR3 region is CASSERADRGPGELFF. The CDR3 nucleotides are TGTGCCAGCAGCGAACGAGCGGACAGGGGTCCCGGGGAGCTGTTTTTT.

The rearrangement uses TRBV24-1 and TRBJ2-5, with 7 nucleotides matching TRBD2. This CDR3 region has 14 residues. Trimming at V came to 4 bases and at J to 7 bases, leaving 8 bases not matched to a gene. Germline V gene lookup returns CDR1 KGHDR and CDR2 SFDVKD. DNA of the CDR3: TGTGCCACCAGTGACCCCGGGACTACGGGGACCCAGTACTTC. Translating gives CATSDPGTTGTQYF.

This rearrangement joins TRBV3-1 (or the pseudogene TRBV3-2) to TRBJ1-5; D not certain. Germline V gives CDR1 LGHDT, CDR2 YNNKEL (reference sequence). CDR3 length equals 15 residues. Trimming took 3 bases from V and 2 from J, leaving 11 bases between them. The CDR3 DNA reads as TGTGCCAGCAGCCAGGGCCCGACGGGCAATCAGCCCCAGCATTTT. Protein product: CASSQGPTGNQPQHF.

J is TRBJ2-1 and V is TRBV6-5; the match to TRBD2 covers 9 bases. Looked up from germline, CDR1 is MNHEY and CDR2 is SVGAGI. V shed 0 bases and J 9 bases; nucleotides not matched to a gene: 6. This CDR3 has 15 amino acids. CDR3 region: CASSYSLGLATEQFF. CDR3 sequence (DNA): TGTGCCAGCAGTTACTCTCTCGGACTAGCGACTGAGCAGTTCTTC.

The rearrangement links TRBV30 to TRBJ1-5, with TRBD1 matching over 7 bases. The V and J ends lost 2 bases and 4 bases, in that order; junction bases with no gene match: 5. CDR3 length equals 14 residues. In germline, CDR1 is GTSNPN, CDR2 SVGIG (reference sequence). CDR3 DNA: TGTGCCTGGAGTATAGGGACAGAGAATCAGCCCCAGCATTTT. Protein: CAWSIGTENQPQHF.

The chain links TRBV28 to TRBJ1-2; no reliable D call. This CDR3 is built from 16 residues. The germline V and J ends were trimmed by 4 bases and 6 bases, with 21 bases remaining between them. Germline CDR1 reads MDHEN; CDR2 reads SYDVKM. The CDR3 here is CASSSQPISWADGYTF. CDR3 DNA sequence: TGTGCCAGCAGTTCACAACCAATCAGTTGGGCCGATGGCTACACCTTC.

The rearrangement links TRBV10-3 to TRBJ2-2; 9 bases are a match to TRBD1. CDR1 and CDR2 from the germline V gene are ENHRY and SYGVKD. Trimming took 4 bases from V and 6 from J; bases not matched to a gene: 15. The CDR3 has 18 amino acids. This CDR3 reads CAISATGTGNSVAGELFF. The DNA for the CDR3 is TGTGCCATCAGTGCTACCGGGACAGGGAATTCGGTCGCCGGGGAGCTGTTTTTT.

The chain uses TRBV12-5 and TRBJ1-1; D unresolved. The ends were cut back, 0 bases at V and 6 bases at J, with 8 bases in the middle. Germline V gene data show CDR1 as LGHNT and CDR2 as FRNRAP. The CDR3 runs to 13 residues. The CDR3 is CASGLVRASEAFF. The CDR3 DNA reads TGTGCTAGTGGTTTGGTCCGAGCGTCTGAAGCTTTCTTT.

This rearrangement joins TRBV7-6 to TRBJ1-1; TRBD1 matches 10 bases. The CDR3 has 16 amino acids. Trimming removed 5 bases from V and 4 bases from J; junction bases left unmatched: 10. Germline CDR1 is SGHVS and CDR2 is FNYEAQ. This CDR3 is CASSGKDRGIGTEAFF. The DNA for the CDR3 is TGTGCCAGCAGCGGGAAGGACAGGGGGATTGGCACTGAAGCTTTCTTT. Full variable domain (rest looked up from reference TRBV7-6 and TRBJ1-1): GAGVSQSPRYKVTKRGQDVALRCDPISGHVSLYWYRQALGQGPEFLTYFNYEAQQDKSGLPNDRFSAERPEGSISTLTIQRTEQRDSAMYRCASSGKDRGIGTEAFFGQGTRLTVV.